The 23 T cell receptor beta chains below all came from one sample that was sequenced in a study of cytomegalovirus exposure and HLA in healthy donors. Primers: 60 Vbeta forward and 13 Jbeta reverse. Using immunoSEQ multiplex PCR, the repertoire was profiled, and TCRdb retains in-frame clones only, with some absent. The repertoire includes some 150,000 clones, over 60% of them detected once, and roughly 0.68% sits in the top ten. Sequencing was done on a sample of PBMCs. All receptors come from a male donor in good health and CMV-seronegative.

The rearrangement links TRBV9 to TRBJ1-1; D remains unclear. With 2 bases removed from V and 0 bases from J, the gap between germline ends came to 5 bases. The CDR3 runs to 13 residues. Germline V gene lookup returns CDR1 SGDLS and CDR2 YYNGEE. The CDR3 here is CASSVIMNTEAFF. CDR3 sequence (DNA): TGTGCCAGCAGCGTTATTATGAACACTGAAGCTTTCTTT.

The chain uses TRBV9 and TRBJ2-1; 8 bases align to TRBD2. J lost 1 base, V lost 0 bases, and 9 bases had no gene match. This CDR3 spans 18 amino acids. Germline values: CDR1 SGDLS, CDR2 YYNGEE. The CDR3 reads CASSVVGLAGFSYNEQFF. The CDR3 DNA reads as TGTGCCAGCAGCGTAGTTGGGCTAGCGGGTTTTTCCTACAATGAGCAGTTCTTC.

The chain uses TRBV7-2 and TRBJ2-7; 11 nucleotides agree with TRBD2. This CDR3 region has 16 residues. Germline CDR1 SGHTA, CDR2 FQGNSA. V lost 0 bases, J lost 4 bases, and 5 bases stayed unmatched. The CDR3 coding sequence is TGTGCCAGCAGCTTAGCTAGCGGGGGGGCCCTGTACGAGCAGTACTTC. This codes for CASSLASGGALYEQYF.

The J gene is TRBJ1-4, the V gene TRBV30; D may be TRBD1 (5 bases). The CDR3 contains 14 residues. The germline V and J ends were trimmed by 1 base and 8 bases, with 14 bases remaining between them. The germline CDR1 and CDR2 sequences are GTSNPN and SVGIG (reference sequence). CDR3 in amino acids: CAWSAPQGREKLFF. CDR3 DNA sequence: TGTGCCTGGAGTGCCCCCCAGGGTCGGGAAAAACTGTTTTTT.

CDR3 nucleotides: TGTGCCAGCAGCTTAGGGGGACAGGAGTCTGAAGCTTTCTTT. Protein sequence: CASSLGGQESEAFF. The chain is built from TRBV7-6 and TRBJ1-1; 8 nucleotides agree with TRBD1. The length of the CDR3 is 14 residues. Germline V gene lookup returns CDR1 SGHVS and CDR2 FNYEAQ. The J segment lost 6 bases and the V segment lost 1 base, leaving 4 bases of the junction unmatched.

The chain combines TRBV6-1 with TRBJ2-1; no clear D gene. This CDR3 contains 15 residues. The germline V gene has CDR1 MNHNS and CDR2 SASEGT. V was clipped by 2 bases and J by 4 bases, with 12 bases between them. The CDR3 loop is CASSESVGSYNEQFF. The CDR3 DNA follows: TGTGCCAGCAGTGAATCGGTCGGGTCGTACAATGAGCAGTTCTTC.

Worth noting for this clone: The junction shows a germline mismatch at one end, possibly a read error. V is TRBV11-2 and J is TRBJ2-3; TRBD2 agrees at 12 bases. Germline CDR1 and CDR2: SGHAT and FQNNGV. The length of the CDR3 is 16 residues. The CDR3 coding sequence is TGTGCCAGCAGGCCTCCCGGACTAGCGGGAACAGATACACAGTATTTT. This sequence encodes CASRPPGLAGTDTQYF.

The rearrangement joins TRBV5-6 to TRBJ2-3, with 8 nucleotides matching TRBD2. Germline CDR1 and CDR2: SGHDT and YYEEEE. The V gene end was trimmed by 0 bases and the J gene end by 0 bases; junction bases not matched to a gene: 6. This CDR3 comprises 17 residues. The CDR3 loop is CASSLAPSGRSTDTQYF. The CDR3 DNA is TGTGCCAGCAGCTTGGCCCCTAGCGGGCGAAGCACAGATACGCAGTATTTT.

The genes are TRBV6-6 and TRBJ2-1; 9 positions agree with TRBD2. Germline lookup yields CDR1 MNHNY and CDR2 SVGAGI (reference sequence). The junction had 10 bases not matched to a gene; V was cut back by 9 bases and J by 7 bases. The CDR3 length is 14 residues. CDR3 region: CASGEREAWNEQFF. The CDR3 coding sequence is TGTGCCAGTGGGGAGCGGGAGGCCTGGAATGAGCAGTTCTTC.

This rearrangement joins TRBV6-5 to TRBJ1-6, with D maybe TRBD1 (5 bases). CDR3 length: 14 residues. V shed 7 bases and J shed 7 bases, with 14 bases lying between them. In germline, CDR1 is MNHEY, CDR2 SVGAGI. CDR3 sequence: CASTPNGGNSPLHF. CDR3 sequence (DNA): TGTGCCAGCACCCCAAACGGGGGGAATTCACCCCTCCACTTT.

The rearrangement links TRBV27 to TRBJ2-3; TRBD1 aligns across 10 bases. The CDR3 loop spans 14 amino acids. J lost 8 bases, V lost 6 bases, and 8 bases had no gene match. CDR1 and CDR2 (germline): MNHEY, SMNVEV (reference sequence). CDR3 DNA: TGTGCCAGCAGGAGACAGGGGGCGGAAGGTACGCAGTATTTT. Translation: CASRRQGAEGTQYF.

The chain joins TRBV5-1 to TRBJ2-7; the D gene is possibly TRBD2 (6 bases). V was shortened by 6 bases and J by 6 bases, with 19 bases between the two germline ends. CDR1 is SGHRS, CDR2 YFSETQ, per germline. This CDR3 is 14 amino acids long. This CDR3 is CASTPGRLGGEQYF. The DNA for the CDR3 is TGCGCCAGCACCCCCGGGCGGTTGGGAGGCGAGCAGTACTTC.

V gene TRBV13 combines with J gene TRBJ2-5; no firm D call. The J call could be wrong; TRBJ2-7 is a better fit for the DNA end. Germline CDR1 is PRHDT and CDR2 is FYEKMQ (reference sequence). This CDR3 is built from 12 residues. This CDR3 is CASSLYNYEQYF. The CDR3 nucleotides are TGTGCCAGCAGCTTATACAACTACGAGCAGTACTTC.

The J gene is TRBJ2-2, the V gene TRBV2; 13 bases agree with TRBD2. The junction had 7 bases not matched to a gene; V was cut back by 9 bases and J by 0 bases. The CDR3 is 17 residues long. The germline V gene encodes CDR1 SNHLY and CDR2 FYNNEI. The CDR3 nucleotides are TGTGCCAGGTCCGGGACTAGCGGGAAACCGAACACCGGGGAGCTGTTTTTT. Protein sequence: CARSGTSGKPNTGELFF.

In its sample, this clone was seen a few times. The V gene is TRBV10-3, the J gene TRBJ2-7; 9 bases fit TRBD2. After removal of 10 bases from V and 6 bases from J, the junction contained 13 bases not matched to a gene. The CDR3 sequence is 14 residues long. Germline loops: CDR1 ENHRY, CDR2 SYGVKD. CDR3 DNA: TGTGCCACCAGCGAGGTCGCGGGGGGGAGCGAGCAGTACTTC. It yields the protein CATSEVAGGSEQYF.

The chain combines TRBV14 with TRBJ2-7, with 10 bases fitting TRBD1. CDR1 is SGHDN, CDR2 FVKESK, per germline. The V segment lost 3 bases and the J segment 2 bases; nucleotides outside the gene matches: 4. The CDR3 is made up of 15 amino acids. CDR3 sequence reads: CASSQTGTGAYEQYF. DNA for the CDR3: TGTGCCAGCAGCCAGACCGGGACAGGGGCCTACGAGCAGTACTTC.

The chain is built from TRBV7-3 and TRBJ1-2; a weak D match, TRBD1 (6 bases). The V end lost 5 bases, the J end lost 9 bases, and 19 bases lay between the germline ends. CDR3 length: 14 residues. CDR1 and CDR2 (germline): SGHTA, FQGTGA. CDR3 coding DNA: TGTGCCAGCAGCATTGACAGGAGCGGCAATAGCTACACCTTC. Protein sequence: CASSIDRSGNSYTF.

The chain employs TRBV5-6 and TRBJ2-1; unclear D gene. V dropped 4 bases and J dropped 4 bases, with 6 bases sitting between them. The CDR3 has 12 amino acids. The germline V gene encodes CDR1 SGHDT and CDR2 YYEEEE. CDR3 region: CASSLQYNEQFF. In nucleotides, the CDR3 is TGTGCCAGCAGCCTACAGTACAATGAGCAGTTCTTC. The whole variable domain, remainder taken from reference TRBV5-6 and TRBJ2-1, is DAGVTQSPTHLIKTRGQQVTLRCSPKSGHDTVSWYQQALGQGPQFIFQYYEEEERQRGNFPDRFSGHQFPNYSSELNVNALLLGDSALYLCASSLQYNEQFFGPGTRLTVL.

The chain is built from TRBV15 and TRBJ2-5; 12 bases fit TRBD1. Germline CDR1 is LNHNV and CDR2 is YYDKDF (reference sequence). The CDR3 totals 16 residues. J was trimmed by 3 bases and V by 5 bases; bases with no gene match: 7. The CDR3 protein is CATSGRGTGGEETQYF. The CDR3 region has the DNA TGTGCCACCAGCGGGAGGGGGACAGGGGGCGAAGAGACCCAGTACTTC.

The chain has TRBV19 and TRBJ1-6, with D maybe TRBD1 (6 bases). The V end lost 5 bases, the J end lost 7 bases, and 15 bases lay between the germline ends. There are 15 residues in the CDR3. Per germline, CDR1 LNHDA and CDR2 SQIVND (reference sequence). CDR3 protein: CASSSRTATNSPLHF. For the CDR3, the DNA is TGTGCCAGTAGTTCAAGGACAGCGACAAATTCACCCCTCCACTTT.

CDR3 coding DNA: TGTGCCGGGGACAGGGGGCGGTGGACAGATACGCAGTATTTT. Its translation is CAGDRGRWTDTQYF. The chain uses TRBV30 and TRBJ2-3; 12 nucleotides align to TRBD1. The junction had 6 bases not matched to a gene; V was cut back by 8 bases and J by 3 bases. This CDR3 has 14 amino acids. CDR1 is GTSNPN, CDR2 SVGIG, per germline (reference sequence).

The chain uses TRBV11-3 and TRBJ2-3, with 8 bases fitting TRBD2. CDR3 length equals 15 residues. The germline gives CDR1 SGHNT, CDR2 YENEEA. With V trimmed by 1 base and J by 1 base, 1 base remained unmatched. The chain's CDR3 is CASSLGREGTDTQYF. CDR3 nucleotide sequence: TGTGCCAGCAGCTTAGGGCGGGAGGGCACAGATACGCAGTATTTT.

The genes are TRBV2 and TRBJ1-1, with unresolved D. The germline gives CDR1 SNHLY, CDR2 FYNNEI. Deletions cut 3 bases from V and 1 base from J, with 6 bases between. This CDR3 is built from 13 residues. The CDR3 spells CASSDQANTEAFF. The CDR3 DNA reads TGTGCCAGCAGTGACCAAGCGAACACTGAAGCTTTCTTT.